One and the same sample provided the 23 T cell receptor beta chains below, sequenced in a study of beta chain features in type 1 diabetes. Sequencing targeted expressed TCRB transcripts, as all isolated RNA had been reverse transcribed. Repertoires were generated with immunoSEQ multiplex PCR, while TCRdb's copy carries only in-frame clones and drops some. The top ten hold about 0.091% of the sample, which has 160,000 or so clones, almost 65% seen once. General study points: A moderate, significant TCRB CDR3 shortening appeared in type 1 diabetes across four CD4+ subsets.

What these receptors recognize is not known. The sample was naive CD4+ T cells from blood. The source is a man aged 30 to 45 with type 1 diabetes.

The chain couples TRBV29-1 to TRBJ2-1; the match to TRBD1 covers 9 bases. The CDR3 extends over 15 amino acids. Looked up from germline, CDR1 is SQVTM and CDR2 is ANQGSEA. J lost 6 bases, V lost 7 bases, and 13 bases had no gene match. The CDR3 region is CSGRSGDRVFNEQFF. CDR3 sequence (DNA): TGCAGCGGCCGATCAGGGGACAGGGTCTTCAATGAGCAGTTCTTC.

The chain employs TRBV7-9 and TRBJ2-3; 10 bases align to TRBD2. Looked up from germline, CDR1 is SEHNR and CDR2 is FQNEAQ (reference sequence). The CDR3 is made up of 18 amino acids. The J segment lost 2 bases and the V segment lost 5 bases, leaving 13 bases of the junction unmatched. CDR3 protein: CASSRHGTSGANTDTQYF. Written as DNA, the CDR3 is TGTGCCAGCAGCCGACATGGAACTAGCGGGGCCAACACAGATACGCAGTATTTT.

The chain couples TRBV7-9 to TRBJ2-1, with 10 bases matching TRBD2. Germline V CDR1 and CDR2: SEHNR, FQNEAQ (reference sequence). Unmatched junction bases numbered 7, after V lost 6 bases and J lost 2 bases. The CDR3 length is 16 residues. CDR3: CASSIFGLAAYNEQFF. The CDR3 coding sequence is TGTGCCAGCAGTATATTCGGACTAGCGGCCTACAATGAGCAGTTCTTC.

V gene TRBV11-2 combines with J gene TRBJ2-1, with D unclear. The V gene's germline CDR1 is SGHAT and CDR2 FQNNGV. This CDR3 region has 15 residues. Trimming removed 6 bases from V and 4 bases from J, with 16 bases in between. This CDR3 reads CASREAGRAYNEQFF. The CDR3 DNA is TGTGCCAGCAGAGAGGCAGGTCGGGCGTACAATGAGCAGTTCTTC.

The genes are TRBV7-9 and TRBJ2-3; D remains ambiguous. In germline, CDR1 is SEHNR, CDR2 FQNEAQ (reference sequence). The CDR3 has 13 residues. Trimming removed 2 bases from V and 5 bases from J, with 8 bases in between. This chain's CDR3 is CASSLSPEDTQYF. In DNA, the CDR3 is TGTGCCAGCAGCTTAAGTCCAGAAGATACGCAGTATTTT.

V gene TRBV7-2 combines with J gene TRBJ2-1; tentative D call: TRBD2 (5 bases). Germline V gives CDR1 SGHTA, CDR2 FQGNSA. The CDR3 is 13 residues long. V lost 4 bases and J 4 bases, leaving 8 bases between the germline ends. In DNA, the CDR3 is TGTGCCAGCAGCTCAGGACTGTACAATGAGCAGTTCTTC. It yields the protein CASSSGLYNEQFF.

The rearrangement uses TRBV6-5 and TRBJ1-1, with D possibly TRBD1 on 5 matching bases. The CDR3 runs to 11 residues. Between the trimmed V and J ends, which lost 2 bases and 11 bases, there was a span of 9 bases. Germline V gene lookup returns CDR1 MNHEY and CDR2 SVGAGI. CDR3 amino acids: CASSYGAMAFF. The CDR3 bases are TGTGCCAGCAGTTACGGGGCCATGGCTTTCTTT.

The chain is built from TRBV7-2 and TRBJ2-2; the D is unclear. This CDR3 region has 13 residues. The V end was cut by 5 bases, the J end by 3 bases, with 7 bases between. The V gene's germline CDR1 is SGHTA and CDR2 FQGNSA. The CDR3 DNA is TGTGCCAGCAGCCCCGGACACACCGGGGAGCTGTTTTTT. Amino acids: CASSPGHTGELFF.

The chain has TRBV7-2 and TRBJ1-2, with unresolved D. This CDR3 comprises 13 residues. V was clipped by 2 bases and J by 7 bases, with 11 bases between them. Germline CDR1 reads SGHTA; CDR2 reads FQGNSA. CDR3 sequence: CASSLTLYAGYTF. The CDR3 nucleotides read TGTGCCAGCAGCTTAACTCTCTATGCTGGCTACACCTTC. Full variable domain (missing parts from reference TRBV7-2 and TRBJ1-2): GAGVSQSPSNKVTEKGKDVELRCDPISGHTALYWYRQSLGQGLEFLIYFQGNSAPDKSGLPSDRFSAERTGGSVSTLTIQRTQQEDSAVYLCASSLTLYAGYTFGSGTRLTVV.

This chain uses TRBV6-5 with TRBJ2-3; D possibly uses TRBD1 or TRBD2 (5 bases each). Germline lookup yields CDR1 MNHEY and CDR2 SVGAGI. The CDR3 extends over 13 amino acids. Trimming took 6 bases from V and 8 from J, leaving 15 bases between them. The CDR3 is CASSTGIGATQYF. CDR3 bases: TGTGCCAGCAGCACGGGAATCGGGGCTACGCAGTATTTT.

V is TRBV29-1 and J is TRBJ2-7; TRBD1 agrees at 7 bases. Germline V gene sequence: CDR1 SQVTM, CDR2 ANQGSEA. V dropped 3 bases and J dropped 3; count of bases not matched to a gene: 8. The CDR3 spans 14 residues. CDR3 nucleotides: TGCAGCGTTGACCTGTCAGGGGGTGGCTACGAGCAGTACTTC. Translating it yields CSVDLSGGGYEQYF.

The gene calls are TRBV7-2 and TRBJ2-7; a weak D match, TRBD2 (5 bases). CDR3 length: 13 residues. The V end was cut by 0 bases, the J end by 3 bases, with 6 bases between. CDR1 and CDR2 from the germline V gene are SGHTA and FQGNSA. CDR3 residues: CASSLARVYEQYF. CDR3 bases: TGTGCCAGCAGCTTAGCGAGGGTCTACGAGCAGTACTTC.

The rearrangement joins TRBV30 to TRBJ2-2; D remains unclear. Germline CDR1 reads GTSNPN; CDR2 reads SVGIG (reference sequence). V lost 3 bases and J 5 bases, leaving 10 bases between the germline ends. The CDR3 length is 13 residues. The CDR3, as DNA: TGTGCCTGGAGGGCAGGTGAAACCGGGGAGCTGTTTTTT. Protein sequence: CAWRAGETGELFF.

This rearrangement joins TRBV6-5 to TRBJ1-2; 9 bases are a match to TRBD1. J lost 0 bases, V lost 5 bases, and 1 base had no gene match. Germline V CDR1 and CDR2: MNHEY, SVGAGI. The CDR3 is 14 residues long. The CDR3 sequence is CASSRQGANYGYTF. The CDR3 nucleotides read TGTGCCAGCAGTCGACAGGGGGCTAACTATGGCTACACCTTC.

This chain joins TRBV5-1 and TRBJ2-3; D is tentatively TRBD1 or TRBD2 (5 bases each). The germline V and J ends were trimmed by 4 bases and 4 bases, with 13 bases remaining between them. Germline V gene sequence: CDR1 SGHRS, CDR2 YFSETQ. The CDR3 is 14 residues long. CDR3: CASSRGTTPDTQYF. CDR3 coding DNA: TGCGCCAGCAGCCGGGGCACAACTCCAGATACGCAGTATTTT. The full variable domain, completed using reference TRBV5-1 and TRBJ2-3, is KAGVTQTPRYLIKTRGQQVTLSCSPISGHRSVSWYQQTPGQGLQFLFEYFSETQRNKGNFPGRFSGRQFSNSRSEMNVSTLELGDSALYLCASSRGTTPDTQYFGPGTRLTVL.

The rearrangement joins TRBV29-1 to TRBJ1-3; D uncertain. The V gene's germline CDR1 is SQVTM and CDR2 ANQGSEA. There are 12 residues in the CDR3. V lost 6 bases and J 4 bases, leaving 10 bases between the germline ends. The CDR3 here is CSVGSGGNTIYF. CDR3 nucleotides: TGCAGCGTCGGTAGTGGGGGAAACACCATATATTTT.

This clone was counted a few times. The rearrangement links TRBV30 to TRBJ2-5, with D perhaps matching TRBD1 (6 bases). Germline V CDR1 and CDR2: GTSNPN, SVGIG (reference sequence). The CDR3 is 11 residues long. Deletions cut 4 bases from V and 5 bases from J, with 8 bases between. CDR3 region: CAWITGETQYF. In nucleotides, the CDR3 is TGTGCCTGGATTACAGGGGAGACCCAGTACTTC.

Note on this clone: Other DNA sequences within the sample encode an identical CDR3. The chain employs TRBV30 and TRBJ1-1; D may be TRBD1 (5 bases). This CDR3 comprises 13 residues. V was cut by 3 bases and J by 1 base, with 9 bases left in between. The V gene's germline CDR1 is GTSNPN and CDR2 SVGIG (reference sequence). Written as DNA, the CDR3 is TGTGCCTGGAGAGGGCAGGGGAACACTGAAGCTTTCTTT. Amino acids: CAWRGQGNTEAFF.

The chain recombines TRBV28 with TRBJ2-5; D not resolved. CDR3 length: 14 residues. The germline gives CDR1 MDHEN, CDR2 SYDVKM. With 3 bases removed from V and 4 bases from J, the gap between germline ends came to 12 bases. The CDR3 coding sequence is TGTGCCAGCAGTTTGCCCCGGACCGGAGAGACCCAGTACTTC. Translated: CASSLPRTGETQYF.

The CDR3 spells CASSVPGTGEVDEQYF. The CDR3 DNA reads TGTGCCAGCAGTGTCCCCGGGACAGGGGAGGTCGACGAGCAGTACTTC. The chain recombines TRBV25-1 with TRBJ2-7, with TRBD1 matching 10 bases. The CDR3 totals 16 residues. Germline assignment: CDR1 MGHDK and CDR2 SYGVNS. J gave up 5 bases and V 4 bases, and 11 bases lay outside the gene matches.

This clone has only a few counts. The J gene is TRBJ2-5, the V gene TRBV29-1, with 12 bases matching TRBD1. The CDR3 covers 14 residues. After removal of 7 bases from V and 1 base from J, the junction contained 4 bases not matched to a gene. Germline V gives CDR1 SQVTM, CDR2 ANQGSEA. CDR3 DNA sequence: TGCAGCGCCCGGGACAGGGGGCCCCAAGAGACCCAGTACTTC. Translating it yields CSARDRGPQETQYF. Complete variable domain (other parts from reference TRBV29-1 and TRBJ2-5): SAVISQKPSRDICQRGTSLTIQCQVDSQVTMMFWYRQQPGQSLTLIATANQGSEATYESGFVIDKFPISRPNLTFSTLTVSNMSPEDSSIYLCSARDRGPQETQYFGPGTRLLVL.

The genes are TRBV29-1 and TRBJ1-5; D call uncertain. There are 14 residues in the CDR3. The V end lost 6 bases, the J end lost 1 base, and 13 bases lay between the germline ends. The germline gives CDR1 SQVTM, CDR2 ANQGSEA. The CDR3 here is CSVLTLHSNQPQHF. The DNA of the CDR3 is TGCAGCGTACTGACACTCCACAGCAATCAGCCCCAGCATTTT.

The CDR3 DNA follows: TGTGCTAGTGGTTTGGCCCGATACGAGCAGTACTTC. Translating gives CASGLARYEQYF. This chain joins TRBV12-5 and TRBJ2-7; no clear D. The V gene's germline CDR1 is LGHNT and CDR2 FRNRAP. This CDR3 region has 12 residues. V lost 1 base, J lost 4 bases, and 5 bases lay in between.